Listed below are T cell receptor beta chains from one sample, sequenced in a study of sequential checkpoint blockade in melanoma. TCRdb's table, derived via immunoSEQ multiplex PCR, lists solely in-frame clones and lacks some. The sample holds 4,000 or so clones, approximately 25% seen once. This specimen consisted of tumor tissue (inferred from file names), obtained from a patient given nivolumab and ipilimumab in sequence. These receptor sequences come from a human donor with melanoma. Both conserved end residues are part of each CDR3. D genes are given only for firm matches. Expanded clones get a size class; other rows say once, few or many, or leave the size out.

size	V	length	J	D	DNA	CDR3
.	TRBV28	15	TRBJ1-5	.	TGTGCCAGCAGTTTGGAAGCCGCGGGGGTTCAGCCCCAGCATTTT	CASSLEAAGVQPQHF
medium-sized	TRBV11-3	15	TRBJ1-1	.	TGTGCCAGCAGCTCCACGGGGCGCAGAGGGTCTGAAGCTTTCTTT	CASSSTGRRGSEAFF
many	TRBV11-3	19	TRBJ2-5	TRBD2	TGTGCCAGCAGCCCGAGCCCTCAACGACTAGCGGGGGTTCGTGAGACCCAGTACTTC	CASSPSPQRLAGVRETQYF
few	TRBV6-8	15	TRBJ2-7	.	TGTGCCAGCACCCCTACGGGCGCACTTGGCTACGAGCAGTACTTC	CASTPTGALGYEQYF
.	TRBV7-6	14	TRBJ1-5	.	TGTGCCAGCAGCCCCAGGGGAAACAATCAGCCCCAGCATTTT	CASSPRGNNQPQHF
.	TRBV5-1	16	TRBJ1-2	.	TGCGCCAGCAGCTTGGATAACCCCAGGGGAGGAGAGGGCTACACCTTC	CASSLDNPRGGEGYTF
medium-sized	TRBV11-3	15	TRBJ1-4	TRBD1	TGTGCCAGCAGCTTTCGGACAGGGAAAAACGAAAAACTGTTTTTT	CASSFRTGKNEKLFF
few	TRBV19	14	TRBJ1-2	.	TGTGCCACCCACCCTCCGGGAGTTAACTATGGCTACACCTTC	CATHPPGVNYGYTF
.	TRBV15	18	TRBJ2-3	TRBD2	TGTGCCACCAGCAGAGGCCTCAGGACTAGCGACTTCACAGATACGCAGTATTTT	CATSRGLRTSDFTDTQYF
.	TRBV6-8	15	TRBJ2-6	.	TGTGCCAGCAGAAGCCTAAGACTGGGGGCCAACGTCCTGACTTTC	CASRSLRLGANVLTF
.	TRBV5-1	15	TRBJ2-1	TRBD2	TGCGCCAGCAGCTTAAGCGGGGGGGCCGGGAATGAGCAGTTCTTC	CASSLSGGAGNEQFF
.	TRBV18	17	TRBJ1-4	TRBD1	TGTGCCAGCTCACCAGGTCCTGGTCAGGGGGCGCGCGAAAAACTGTTTTTT	CASSPGPGQGAREKLFF
.	TRBV15	17	TRBJ2-3	.	TGTGCCACCAGCAGAGATCAAGGGGGGTGGTTTTCAGATACGCAGTATTTT	CATSRDQGGWFSDTQYF
many	TRBV11-3	16	TRBJ2-1	.	TGTGCCAGCACCTCTCACAGGGACTACTCCTACAATGAGCAGTTCTTC	CASTSHRDYSYNEQFF
.	TRBV6-8	14	TRBJ1-1	.	TGTGCCAGCATCCCACGGGCTAGGGGCGCTGAAGCTTTCTTT	CASIPRARGAEAFF
.	TRBV5-1	14	TRBJ1-2	TRBD1	TGCGCCAGCAGCTGGGACAGGGGGCAGGAAGGCTACACCTTC	CASSWDRGQEGYTF
.	TRBV5-1	15	TRBJ2-1	.	TGCGCCAGCAGCTTGGATTCGGGAACCTACAATGAGCAGTTCTTC	CASSLDSGTYNEQFF
.	TRBV15	18	TRBJ2-1	.	TGTGCCACCAGCAGAGATGGGCAGGGTCTCTTGGGCATCAATGAGCAGTTCTTC	CATSRDGQGLLGINEQFF
few	TRBV28	13	TRBJ1-3	.	TGTGCCAGCGGGGGTGGGGCCGTGGACACCATATATTTT	CASGGGAVDTIYF
.	TRBV6-8	13	TRBJ2-3	.	TGTGCCAGCAGTTTTGACAGCACAGATACGCAGTATTTT	CASSFDSTDTQYF
.	TRBV18	15	TRBJ1-5	TRBD1	TGTGCCAGCTCACCGGACAGGGGAGGGAATCAGCCCCAGCATTTT	CASSPDRGGNQPQHF
.	TRBV6-8	16	TRBJ2-7	TRBD2	TGTGCCAGCAGTTACTCGAGGGAGCGGGGAATCAACGAGCAGTACTTC	CASSYSRERGINEQYF
.	TRBV19	15	TRBJ1-3	TRBD1	TGTGCCAGTAGTTGGCAGGGGGATTCCGGAAACACCATATATTTT	CASSWQGDSGNTIYF
.	TRBV19	14	TRBJ1-1	.	TGTGCCAGTAGTGCCAGACGGGGCCGGCCTGAAGCTTTCTTT	CASSARRGRPEAFF
many	TRBV9	16	TRBJ2-3	TRBD1	TGTGCCAGCAGCGTCCCACTGACAGGGGGTTCCGATACGCAGTATTTT	CASSVPLTGGSDTQYF
few	TRBV6-7	14	TRBJ2-3	.	TGTGCCAGCAGTCCGACGGCTAGCACAGATACGCAGTATTTT	CASSPTASTDTQYF
few	TRBV6-8	15	TRBJ1-5	.	TGTGCCAGCAGTCCCGTTCAGGGGTGGAATCAGCCCCAGCATTTT	CASSPVQGWNQPQHF
few	TRBV28	14	TRBJ2-7	.	TGTGCCAGCAGTCCCTACAGGGACGCCTACGAGCAGTACTTC	CASSPYRDAYEQYF
medium-sized	TRBV6-8	15	TRBJ2-1	TRBD2	TGTGCCAGCAGTCTAACTAGCGGGGGGGCCTCTGAGCAGTTCTTC	CASSLTSGGASEQFF
.	TRBV28	15	TRBJ1-5	.	TGTGCCAGCAGCTCGACCATACGGGGCAATCAGCCCCAGCATTTT	CASSSTIRGNQPQHF
large	TRBV6-8	13	TRBJ2-7	.	TGTGCCAGCAGTGACCAACTAGCTTACGAGCAGTACTTC	CASSDQLAYEQYF
many	TRBV11-3	15	TRBJ1-4	TRBD1	TGTGCCAGCAGCTTCCAGGGGGGAACTAATGAAAAACTGTTTTTT	CASSFQGGTNEKLFF
few	TRBV5-1	15	TRBJ2-3	TRBD2	TGCGCCAGCACCACCTGGCGGGGGGGCACAGATACGCAGTATTTT	CASTTWRGGTDTQYF
many	TRBV11-3	16	TRBJ2-1	.	TGTGCCAGCAGCCTAACCGGGACTGACTTGACTGGTGGCCAGTTCTTC	CASSLTGTDLTGGQFF
many	TRBV11-3	14	TRBJ1-4	TRBD1	TGTGCCAGCAGTTGGGACAGGGGGACTGAAAAACTGTTTTTT	CASSWDRGTEKLFF
medium-sized	TRBV6-8	14	TRBJ2-1	TRBD1	TGTGCCAGCGGGAGACAGGGGGAGTACAATGAGCAGTTCTTC	CASGRQGEYNEQFF
few	TRBV11-3	14	TRBJ1-5	.	TGTGCCAGCAGCCCCGCAGGGGGCAATCAGCCCCAGCATTTT	CASSPAGGNQPQHF